The clone carrying this T cell receptor beta chain was observed a few times. This sample also contains other DNA sequences that code for the same CDR3. The data were taken from a study of OX40 agonist ivuxolimab in advanced cancers. Study in general: A diagnosis of hepatocellular carcinoma, melanoma, renal cell or head and neck cancer was present in dose-escalation patients.

Trimming took off 6 bases at V and 4 bases at J, with 7 bases between the two ends. The CDR3 totals 11 residues. In germline, CDR1 is MNHEY, CDR2 SVGAGI. The method was immunoSEQ multiplex PCR; TCRdb's version includes in-frame clones alone and lacks a portion of them. The sample records tens of thousands of clones, about four fifths being singletons. The V gene is TRBV6-5, the J gene TRBJ2-7; no definite D call. The receptor was derived from an adult with an advanced solid tumor such as melanoma, head and neck, liver or kidney cancer. The sample was CD4+ or CD8+ T cells sorted from blood, taken in a trial of the OX40 agonist ivuxolimab. CDR3 region: CASSTGYEQYF. CDR3 nucleotide sequence: TGTGCCAGCAGCACCGGGTACGAGCAGTACTTC.